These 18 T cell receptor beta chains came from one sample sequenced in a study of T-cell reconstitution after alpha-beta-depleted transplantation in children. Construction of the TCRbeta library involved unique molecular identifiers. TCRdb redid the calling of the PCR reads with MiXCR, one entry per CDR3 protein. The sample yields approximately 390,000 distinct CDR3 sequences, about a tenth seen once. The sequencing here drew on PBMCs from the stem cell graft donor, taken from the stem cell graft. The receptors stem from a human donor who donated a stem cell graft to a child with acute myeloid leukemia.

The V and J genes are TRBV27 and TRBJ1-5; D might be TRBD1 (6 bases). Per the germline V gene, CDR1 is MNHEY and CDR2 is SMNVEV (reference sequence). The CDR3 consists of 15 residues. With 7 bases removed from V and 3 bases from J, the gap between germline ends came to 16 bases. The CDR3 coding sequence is TGTGCCAGCAAATTGGGGGGGGCGGACAATCAGCCCCAGCATTTT. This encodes CASKLGGADNQPQHF.

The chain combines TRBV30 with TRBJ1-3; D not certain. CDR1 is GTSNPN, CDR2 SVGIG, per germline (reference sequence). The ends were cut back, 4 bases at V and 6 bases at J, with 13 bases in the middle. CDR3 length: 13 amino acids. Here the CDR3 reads CAWTVDALNTIYF. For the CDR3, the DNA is TGTGCCTGGACCGTGGATGCCTTAAACACCATATATTTT.

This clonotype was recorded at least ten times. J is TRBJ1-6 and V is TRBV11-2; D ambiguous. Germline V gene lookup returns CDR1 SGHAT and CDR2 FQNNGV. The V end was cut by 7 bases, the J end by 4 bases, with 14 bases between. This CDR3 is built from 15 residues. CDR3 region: CASTLGPLYNSPLHF. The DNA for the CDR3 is TGTGCCAGCACCCTCGGGCCCTTGTATAATTCACCCCTCCACTTT.

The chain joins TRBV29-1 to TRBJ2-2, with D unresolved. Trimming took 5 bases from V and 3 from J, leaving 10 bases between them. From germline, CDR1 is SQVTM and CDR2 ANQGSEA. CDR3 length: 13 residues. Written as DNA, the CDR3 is TGCAGCGTTTTGTGGGTTGACACCGGGGAGCTGTTTTTT. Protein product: CSVLWVDTGELFF.

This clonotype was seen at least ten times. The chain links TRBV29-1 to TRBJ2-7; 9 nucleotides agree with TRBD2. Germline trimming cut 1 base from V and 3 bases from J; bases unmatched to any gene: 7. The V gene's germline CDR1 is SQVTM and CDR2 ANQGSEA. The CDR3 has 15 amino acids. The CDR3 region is CSVEVELAGFYEQYF. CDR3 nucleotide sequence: TGCAGCGTTGAAGTTGAACTAGCGGGCTTCTACGAGCAGTACTTC.

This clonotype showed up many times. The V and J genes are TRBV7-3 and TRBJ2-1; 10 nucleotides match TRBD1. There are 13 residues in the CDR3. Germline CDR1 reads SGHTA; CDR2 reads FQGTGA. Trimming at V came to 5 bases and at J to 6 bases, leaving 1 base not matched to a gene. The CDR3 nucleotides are TGTGCCAGCAGCCGGGACAGGGGCAATGAGCAGTTCTTC. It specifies CASSRDRGNEQFF. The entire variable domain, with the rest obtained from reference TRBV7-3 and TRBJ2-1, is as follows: GAGVSQTPSNKVTEKGKYVELRCDPISGHTALYWYRQSLGQGPEFLIYFQGTGAADDSGLPNDRFFAVRPEGSVSTLKIQRTERGDSAVYLCASSRDRGNEQFFGPGTRLTVL.

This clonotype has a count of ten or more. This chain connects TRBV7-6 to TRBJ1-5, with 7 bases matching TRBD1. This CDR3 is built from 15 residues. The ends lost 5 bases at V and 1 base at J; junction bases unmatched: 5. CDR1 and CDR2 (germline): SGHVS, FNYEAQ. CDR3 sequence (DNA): TGTGCCAGCAGCCAGGGGGGGGCGAGCAATCAGCCCCAGCATTTT. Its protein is CASSQGGASNQPQHF. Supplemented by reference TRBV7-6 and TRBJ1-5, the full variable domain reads GAGVSQSPRYKVTKRGQDVALRCDPISGHVSLYWYRQALGQGPEFLTYFNYEAQQDKSGLPNDRFSAERPEGSISTLTIQRTEQRDSAMYRCASSQGGASNQPQHFGDGTRLSIL.

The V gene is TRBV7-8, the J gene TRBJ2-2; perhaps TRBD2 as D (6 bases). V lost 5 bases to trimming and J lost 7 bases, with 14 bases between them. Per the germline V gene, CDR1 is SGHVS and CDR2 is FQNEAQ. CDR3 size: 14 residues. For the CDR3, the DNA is TGTGCCAGCAGCCCGGCCCCCGGGGGCGGGGAGCTGTTTTTT. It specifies CASSPAPGGGELFF.

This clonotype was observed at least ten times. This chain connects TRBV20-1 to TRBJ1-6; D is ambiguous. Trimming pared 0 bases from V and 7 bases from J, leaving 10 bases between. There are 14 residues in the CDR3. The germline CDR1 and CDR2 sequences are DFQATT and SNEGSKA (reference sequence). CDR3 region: CSARDWRENSPLHF. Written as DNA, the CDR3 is TGCAGTGCTAGAGATTGGCGGGAGAATTCACCCCTCCACTTT.

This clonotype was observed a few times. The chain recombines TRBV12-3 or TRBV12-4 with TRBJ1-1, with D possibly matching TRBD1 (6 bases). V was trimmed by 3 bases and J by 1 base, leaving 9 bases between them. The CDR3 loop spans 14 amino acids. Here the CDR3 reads CASSFPGENTEAFF. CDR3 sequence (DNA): TGTGCCAGCAGTTTCCCAGGGGAGAACACTGAAGCTTTCTTT.

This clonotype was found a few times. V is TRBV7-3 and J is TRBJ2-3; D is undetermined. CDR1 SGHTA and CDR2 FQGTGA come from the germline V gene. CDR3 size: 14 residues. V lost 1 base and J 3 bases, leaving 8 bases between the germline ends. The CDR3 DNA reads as TGTGCCAGCAGCTTAAATCCAGCGACAGATACGCAGTATTTT. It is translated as CASSLNPATDTQYF. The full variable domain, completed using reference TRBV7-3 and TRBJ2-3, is GAGVSQTPSNKVTEKGKYVELRCDPISGHTALYWYRQSLGQGPEFLIYFQGTGAADDSGLPNDRFFAVRPEGSVSTLKIQRTERGDSAVYLCASSLNPATDTQYFGPGTRLTVL.

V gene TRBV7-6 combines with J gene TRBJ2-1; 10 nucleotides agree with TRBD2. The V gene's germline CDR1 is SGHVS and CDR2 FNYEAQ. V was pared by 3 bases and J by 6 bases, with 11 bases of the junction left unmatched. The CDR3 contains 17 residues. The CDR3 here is CASSFHVSSGSGNEQFF. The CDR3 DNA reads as TGTGCCAGCAGCTTCCATGTTTCTAGCGGGAGTGGCAATGAGCAGTTCTTC.

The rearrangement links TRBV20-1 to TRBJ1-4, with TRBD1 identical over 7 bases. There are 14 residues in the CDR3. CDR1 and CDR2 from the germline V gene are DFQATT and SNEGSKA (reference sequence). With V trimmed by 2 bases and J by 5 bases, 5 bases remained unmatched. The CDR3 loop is CSARPGQLNEKLFF. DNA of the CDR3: TGCAGTGCTAGACCGGGACAGCTAAATGAAAAACTGTTTTTT.

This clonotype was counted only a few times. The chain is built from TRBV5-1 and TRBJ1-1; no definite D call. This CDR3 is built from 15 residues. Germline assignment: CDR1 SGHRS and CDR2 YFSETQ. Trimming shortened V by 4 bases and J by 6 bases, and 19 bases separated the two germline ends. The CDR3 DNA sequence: TGCGCCAGCAGCCCAAGTCCCCGCTCGGGCGCTGAAGCTTTCTTT. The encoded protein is CASSPSPRSGAEAFF.

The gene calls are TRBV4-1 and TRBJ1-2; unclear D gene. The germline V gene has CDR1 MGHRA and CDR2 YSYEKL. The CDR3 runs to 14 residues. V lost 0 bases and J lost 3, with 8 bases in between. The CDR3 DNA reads TGCGCCAGCAGCCAAGATCCCACGGACTATGGCTACACCTTC. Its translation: CASSQDPTDYGYTF.

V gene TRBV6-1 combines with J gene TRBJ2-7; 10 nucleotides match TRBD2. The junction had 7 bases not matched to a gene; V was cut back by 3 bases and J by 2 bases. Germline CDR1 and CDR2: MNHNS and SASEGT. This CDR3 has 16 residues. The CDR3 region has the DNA TGTGCCAGCAGTGAGACAGGACTAGCGGATACCTACGAGCAGTACTTC. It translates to CASSETGLADTYEQYF.

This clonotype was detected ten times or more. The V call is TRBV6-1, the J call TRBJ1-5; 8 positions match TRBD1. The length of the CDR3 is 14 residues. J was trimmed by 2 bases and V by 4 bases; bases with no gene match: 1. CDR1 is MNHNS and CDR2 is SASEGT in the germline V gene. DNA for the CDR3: TGTGCCAGCAGTGTGACAGGGGGCAATCAGCCCCAGCATTTT. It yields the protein CASSVTGGNQPQHF.

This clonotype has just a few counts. The CDR3 region is CSARKPGPQVLHEQYF. Here the CDR3 DNA reads TGCAGTGCTAGAAAACCGGGACCCCAAGTGCTCCACGAGCAGTACTTC. V is TRBV20-1 and J is TRBJ2-7; D is tentatively TRBD1 or TRBD2 (5 bases each). Looked up from germline, CDR1 is DFQATT and CDR2 is SNEGSKA (reference sequence). Trimming removed 2 bases from V and 5 bases from J, with 22 bases in between. CDR3 length: 16 amino acids.